Sequencing of this T cell receptor beta chain was carried out in a study of blood T cell repertoires in COVID-19. Study-level background: Acute-phase and convalescent COVID-19 samples originated in the United States, Italy and Spain. T cells, B-cell-depleted T cells, or PBMCs provided the cDNA or gDNA that served as material.

Per the germline V gene, CDR1 is KGHSH and CDR2 is LQKENI. J was trimmed by 7 bases and V by 8 bases; bases with no gene match: 14. The CDR3 length is 16 residues. In the authors' workflow: Counts of nucleated cells, estimated from reference gene primer amplification, were obtained. This table comes from immunoSEQ multiplex PCR, and its TCRdb copy is limited to in-frame clones, with some not included. That table furnishes V, J and clone size, whereas the DNA furnished D and trimming. The sample has some 150,000 clones; around nine tenths are singletons. The J gene is TRBJ1-6, the V gene TRBV18; 7 bases are shared with TRBD1. Material for sequencing was peripheral blood. This receptor was taken from an older man with acute or convalescent COVID-19. The CDR3 coding sequence is TGTGCCAGCCCGAAGGGGCAGGGGGTAGGCAATTCACCCCTCCACTTT. Translated: CASPKGQGVGNSPLHF.